This T cell receptor beta chain came from a study of T-cell memory formation after mild COVID-19. The CDR3 consists of 14 residues. Trimming pared 3 bases from V and 2 bases from J, leaving 10 bases between. Germline assignment: CDR1 LNHNV and CDR2 YYDKDF (reference sequence). TCRdb itself ran the 5' RACE reads through MiXCR, one entry per CDR3 protein. The table records under 200,000 distinct CDR3 sequences, 31% of them present only once. The receptor was derived from an adult woman who had mild COVID-19 (a few samples of this study predate the infection). Cell type and time point are not known. Source material: PBMCs or a T cell subset sorted from them (not recorded which). The V gene is TRBV15, the J gene TRBJ2-5; D unresolved. This chain's CDR3 is CATSSRTAQETQYF. In DNA form, the CDR3 reads TGTGCCACCAGCAGTAGGACGGCTCAAGAGACCCAGTACTTC.